This TCR beta chain was captured by sequencing in a study of low-dose radiotherapy and immunotherapy resistance in tumors. About the study: Cohort 1 was treated with 0.5 Gy per fraction at 2-week intervals, amounting to 6.5 Gy overall. The 200 mg/m2 dose of intravenous cyclophosphamide was given every two weeks, one day before radiation and immunotherapy.

Per the germline V gene, CDR1 is MNHGY and CDR2 is SAAAGT. V gave up 6 bases and J gave up 2 bases, with 11 bases separating them. CDR3 size: 14 residues. Time point defined: before trial treatment. Patients who could take part had advanced solid tumors with no tumor-infiltrating lymphocytes. Alpha and beta chains were covered, as first-strand cDNA relied on TRAV- and TRBV-specific primers. The PCR that amplified TCRs ran for 20 cycles, relying on a constant-region primer and a V-primer adapter. MiXCR, run by TCRdb on the reads, gives a single entry per CDR3 protein. The sample records around 69,000 distinct CDR3 sequences, less than 40% being singletons.

V is TRBV6-8 and J is TRBJ2-1; D perhaps matches TRBD1 (6 bases). Sample: PBMCs, taken before treatment. The source of this sequence is a female donor with ovarian cancer. CDR3 residues: CASRGGGPYNEQFF. DNA for the CDR3: TGTGCCAGCAGGGGTGGGGGCCCCTACAATGAGCAGTTCTTC.